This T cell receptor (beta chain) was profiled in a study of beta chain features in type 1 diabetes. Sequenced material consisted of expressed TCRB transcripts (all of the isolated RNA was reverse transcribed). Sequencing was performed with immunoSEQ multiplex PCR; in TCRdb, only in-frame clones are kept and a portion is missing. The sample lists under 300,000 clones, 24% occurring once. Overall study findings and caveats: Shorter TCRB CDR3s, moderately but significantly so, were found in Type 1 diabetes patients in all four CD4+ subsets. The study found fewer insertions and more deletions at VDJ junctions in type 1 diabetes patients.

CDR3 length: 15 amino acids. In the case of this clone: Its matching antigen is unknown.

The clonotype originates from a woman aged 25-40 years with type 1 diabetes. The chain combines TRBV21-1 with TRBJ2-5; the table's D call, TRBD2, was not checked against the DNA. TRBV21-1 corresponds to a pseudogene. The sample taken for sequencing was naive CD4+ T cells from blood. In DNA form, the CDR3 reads TGTGCCAGCAGCAGCGGGACCACCGTGGTGGAGACCCAGTACTTC. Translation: CASSSGTTVVETQYF.